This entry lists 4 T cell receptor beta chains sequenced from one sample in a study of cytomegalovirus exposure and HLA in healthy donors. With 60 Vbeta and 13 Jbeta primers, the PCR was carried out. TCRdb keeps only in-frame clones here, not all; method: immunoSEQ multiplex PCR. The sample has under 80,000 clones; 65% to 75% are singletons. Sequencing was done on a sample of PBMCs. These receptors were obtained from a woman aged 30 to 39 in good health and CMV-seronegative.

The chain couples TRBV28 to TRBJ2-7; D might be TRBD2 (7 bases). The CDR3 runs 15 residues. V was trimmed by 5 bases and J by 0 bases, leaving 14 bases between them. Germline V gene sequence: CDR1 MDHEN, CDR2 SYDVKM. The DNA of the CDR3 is TGTGCCAGCAGTCGAGGGGGGGCCAACTCCTACGAGCAGTACTTC. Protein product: CASSRGGANSYEQYF. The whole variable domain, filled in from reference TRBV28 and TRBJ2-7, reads DVKVTQSSRYLVKRTGEKVFLECVQDMDHENMFWYRQDPGLGLRLIYFSYDVKMKEKGDIPEGYSVSREKKERFSLILESASTNQTSMYLCASSRGGANSYEQYFGPGTRLTVT.

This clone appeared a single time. CDR3 sequence (DNA): TGTGCCAGTAGTATAGAGGCGGGAGGGCCGACCGAGCAGTACTTC. Its protein is CASSIEAGGPTEQYF. The genes are TRBV19 and TRBJ2-7, with 9 bases lining up with TRBD2. V trimming: 0 bases; J trimming: 6 bases; junction bases outside the gene matches: 6. Germline CDR1 and CDR2: LNHDA and SQIVND (reference sequence). The CDR3 runs 15 residues.

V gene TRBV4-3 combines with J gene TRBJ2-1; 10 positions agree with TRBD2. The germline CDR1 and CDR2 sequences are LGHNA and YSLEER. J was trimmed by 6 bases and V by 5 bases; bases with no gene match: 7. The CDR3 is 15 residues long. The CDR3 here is CASSSGTSEPNEQFF. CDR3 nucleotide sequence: TGCGCCAGCAGCTCCGGGACTAGCGAGCCCAATGAGCAGTTCTTC.

The CDR3 here is CASSGGLAGAVDTQYF. In DNA, the CDR3 is TGTGCCAGCAGTGGGGGACTAGCGGGAGCAGTAGATACGCAGTATTTT. The chain has TRBV6-1 and TRBJ2-3; TRBD2 aligns across 14 bases. The CDR3 runs 16 residues. Germline V lookup: CDR1 MNHNS, CDR2 SASEGT. V was clipped by 4 bases and J by 5 bases; unmatched bases: 5.